The rows below give T cell receptor beta chains drawn from one sample of a study of cytomegalovirus exposure and HLA in healthy donors. TCRdb keeps only in-frame clones here, not all; method: immunoSEQ multiplex PCR. The sample shows fewer than 250,000 clones, over 60% of them seen only once. The specimen sequenced was PBMCs. These receptor sequences come from a man younger than 35 in good health and CMV-seronegative. CDR3s include the opening cysteine and the closing phenylalanine or tryptophan. D genes are given only for firm matches. Clone size is shown for a subset of rows, as once, few, many or a class of expanded clone.

>-|TRBV7-9|-|TRBJ2-7
TGTGCCAGCAGCTTCGGACAGGCGGGGTCCTACGAGCAGTACTTC
CASSFGQAGSYEQYF
>-|TRBV5-1|-|TRBJ2-1
TGCGCCAGCAGCTTTAACGGGAGAGGATTCGGTGAGCAGTTCTTC
CASSFNGRGFGEQFF
>-|TRBV7-9|TRBD2|TRBJ2-1
TGTGCCAGCAGCTTAGCCCTAGCGGGAGGTGATGAGCAGTTCTTC
CASSLALAGGDEQFF
>few|TRBV9|TRBD1|TRBJ2-2
TGTGCCAGCAGCCCCCCGGGACAGTTTTACACCGGGGAGCTGTTTTTT
CASSPPGQFYTGELFF
>-|TRBV28|-|TRBJ1-5
TGTGCCAGCCTCGGGAACAATCAGCCCCAGCATTTT
CASLGNNQPQHF
>once|TRBV5-1|TRBD1|TRBJ1-2
TGCGCCAGCAGCTTGGGGGACAGGGGGTTTGGCTACACCTTC
CASSLGDRGFGYTF
>-|TRBV6-5|-|TRBJ1-2
TGTGCCAGCAGTACAAAGAATAACTATGGCTACACCTTC
CASSTKNNYGYTF
>-|TRBV5-5|-|TRBJ1-2
TGTGCCAGCAGCTTACCCGGTTATCGATCTAACTATGGCTACACCTTC
CASSLPGYRSNYGYTF
>-|TRBV19|TRBD1|TRBJ1-1
TGTGCCAGTAAAAACAGGGGGCTCACTGAAGCTTTCTTT
CASKNRGLTEAFF
>-|TRBV6-5|-|TRBJ2-7
TGTGCCAGCAGTTTTCAGGGCGGAACGCCCTACGAGCAGTACTTC
CASSFQGGTPYEQYF
>-|TRBV6-5|-|TRBJ2-1
TGTGCCAGCAGTGAGTCCCTACTTACGGAGTTCTTC
CASSESLLTEFF
>few|TRBV5-6|TRBD2|TRBJ2-5
TGTGCCAGCAGCTTTAGGACTAGCGGGAAGACCCAGTACTTC
CASSFRTSGKTQYF
>-|TRBV5-1|TRBD1|TRBJ2-5
TGCGCCAGCAGCTTGGTTGGGACAGGGGTCGTGTTGGAGACCCAGTACTTC
CASSLVGTGVVLETQYF
>-|TRBV5-1|-|TRBJ2-7
TGCGCCAGCAGCCCTAGCCTAGGGCTCATCTACGAGCAGTACTTC
CASSPSLGLIYEQYF
>-|TRBV28|TRBD1|TRBJ1-2
TGTGCCAGCAGTTCCCTTGGGACAGCAAACTATGGCTACACCTTC
CASSSLGTANYGYTF
>-|TRBV6-5|TRBD1|TRBJ2-1
TGTGCCAGTGGACTTGGACAGGGCAGTGAGCAGTTCTTC
CASGLGQGSEQFF
>-|TRBV11-2|TRBD1|TRBJ1-5
TGTGCCAGCAGCTTACCAAGGGACAGGGTGAGCAATCAGCCCCAGCATTTT
CASSLPRDRVSNQPQHF
>-|TRBV30|-|TRBJ1-4
TGTGCCTGGAGGGACTCGTGGAGATGGGGTGAAAAACTGTTTTTT
CAWRDSWRWGEKLFF
>-|TRBV19|TRBD1|TRBJ2-7
TGTGCCAGTAGCGCCGGGACAGGGGGCTACGAGCAGTACTTC
CASSAGTGGYEQYF
>once|TRBV7-9|TRBD1|TRBJ2-6
TGTGCCAGCAGCTGGGCCACCCACGGACAGGTGGTCGTCCTGACTTTC
CASSWATHGQVVVLTF
>-|TRBV10-3|-|TRBJ2-1
TGTGCCACCGGCGGCGGGGTCTCCTACAATGAGCAGTTCTTC
CATGGGVSYNEQFF
>-|TRBV6-5|TRBD1|TRBJ2-1
TGTGTCAGCAGTTACAGGGACAGCAAAAACAATGAGCAGTTCTTC
CVSSYRDSKNNEQFF
>once|TRBV4-1|-|TRBJ1-2
TGCGCCAGCAGCCAACAGACCGGTCAGGTAGAGATCTATGGCTACACCTTC
CASSQQTGQVEIYGYTF